The text below deals with one TCR beta chain. It has no known antigen specificity. No qualities accompany the bases; no much larger clone lies one base away. These data originate in a study of blood T cell repertoires in COVID-19 (dated by TCRdb to about 2020). Some background on the complete study: The collaborator samples originated in the United States, Italy and Spain and spanned the acute and convalescent phases of COVID-19. The prospective study material was composed of cDNA or gDNA derived from T cells, B-cell-depleted T cells, or PBMCs. Subjects who had been exposed to COVID-19, were actively infected with it, or had recovered from it provided the deeply sampled blood TCRbeta repertoires that made up the dataset. The repertoires were released in a freely available public database meant as a resource for research on the immune response to SARS-CoV-2. Samples came from the ongoing ImmuneRACE study (first 160 participants) plus 1,254 subjects from 6 global collaborators. Nearly every sample came with metadata listing a de-identified subject ID, COVID-19 status, age in years and sex. Where available, HLA class I and class II types were obtained from metadata supplied by the sample provider rather than from assay-based typing. General study outcomes and caveats: Clinical and demographic metadata were provided uncurated, with the amount varying by source and participant.

Whole blood was collected in K2EDTA tubes by collaborating institutions according to the institutions' own protocols. For TCRbeta analysis, collaborators shipped samples in one of three forms: frozen whole blood, isolated PBMCs, or DNA extracted from either of those sample types. TCRbeta CDR3 regions were amplified from genomic DNA by means of the immunoSEQ Assay, a bias-controlled multiplex PCR. As for the authors' bioinformatics: Within the assay, amplification of reference gene primers was used to estimate how many nucleated cells each sample contained. To quantify the absolute abundance of each unique TCRbeta CDR3 rearrangement, sequence reads were collapsed and filtered. Productive Simpson clonality was computed per sample as the square root of Simpson's diversity index over productive rearrangements. TCRdb holds this immuneACCESS table with in-frame rearrangements only. Some clones are missing; in checked studies, unresolved V genes explain under half, and the rest has no known cause. D and trimming were read from the DNA, whereas the V and J calls and clone size are those reported in that table. This sample is represented by 50,000 to 60,000 clones; 85% of them were singletons. The top ten constitute roughly 13% of the sample.

From its cysteine to its phenylalanine, the CDR3 spans 15 amino acids. The DNA shown is the 45-base CDR3, in frame from base 1. Unmatched junction bases come to 3, with V trimmed by 3 bases and J by 1 base. CDR1 and CDR2 are read off the germline V gene as MDHEN and SYDVKM. The sequence derives from a human donor in a cohort sampled during active COVID-19. This chain is built from TRBV28 and TRBJ2-5; TRBD1 lines up with 9 middle nucleotides. The specimen was peripheral blood. The bases read TGTGCCAGCAGTTTTGGGACAGGGACCCAAGAGACCCAGTACTTC. Its protein reads: CASSFGTGTQETQYF.